The T cell receptor (beta chain) described here comes from a study of vaccination and CD4 T cells after COVID-19. Looking at the study overall: SARS-CoV-2 was confirmed by nasal swab PCR; disease was mild in under ten, severe in one.

Details on this clonotype: Its antigen remains unidentified.

Sequencing of the DNA from cultured CD4+ T cells was carried out with the Oncomine TCR Beta short-read assay. TCRdb passed the PCR reads through MiXCR, listing each CDR3 protein once. The top ten clones hold roughly 12% of a sample with about 17,000 distinct CDR3 sequences, less than 70% of them seen once. The treatment is: approximately nine-day PBMC culture with coronavirus spike peptide pools or control peptides (ViraFEST assay). The CDR3 sequence is 12 residues long. Germline-derived CDR1 and CDR2 are MNHEY and SMNVEV (reference sequence). The V end was cut by 4 bases, the J end by 5 bases, with 3 bases between.

This clonotype originated in a human donor who had recovered from COVID-19. The chain carries TRBV27 and TRBJ1-6; D is unclear. The sequencing input was CD4+ T cells from blood, cultured in vitro. The CDR3 region has the DNA TGTGCCAGCAGTTACAATAATTCACCCCTCCACTTT. Residues: CASSYNNSPLHF.